Listed below are T cell receptor beta chains from one sample, sequenced in a study of T-cell memory formation after mild COVID-19. TCRdb used MiXCR to reprocess the 5' RACE reads, holding one entry per CDR3 protein. This table holds 350,000 to 500,000 distinct CDR3 sequences, under 25% found once. The sample consisted of PBMCs or a T cell subset sorted from them (not recorded which). The receptor source for this set is an adult woman who had mild COVID-19 (a few samples of this study predate the infection). Cell type and time point are not known. The CDR3 runs from the conserved cysteine through the conserved F or W. Fields, in order: J gene, V gene, D gene, clone size, CDR3 protein, CDR3 DNA. The D gene is left open where the match is weak. A row's size may be missing; if present it is once, few, many or a size class.

j_call: TRBJ1-1; v_call: TRBV3-1; d_call: -; clone_size: many; cdr3_aa: CASSADSNTEAFF; cdr3_nt: TGTGCCAGCAGCGCAGACAGTAACACTGAAGCTTTCTTT
j_call: TRBJ2-1; v_call: TRBV7-8; d_call: -; clone_size: few; cdr3_aa: CASSLATRLALGNNEQFF; cdr3_nt: TGTGCCAGCAGCTTAGCGACCCGCCTAGCGTTGGGGAACAATGAGCAGTTCTTC
j_call: TRBJ1-1; v_call: TRBV7-9; d_call: -; clone_size: -; cdr3_aa: CASSDITEAFF; cdr3_nt: TGTGCCAGCAGCGACATAACTGAAGCTTTCTTT
j_call: TRBJ2-3; v_call: TRBV7-3; d_call: -; clone_size: many; cdr3_aa: CASSKNGRTKTDTQYF; cdr3_nt: TGTGCCAGCAGTAAAAACGGCAGGACTAAGACAGATACGCAGTATTTT
j_call: TRBJ1-2; v_call: TRBV27; d_call: TRBD1; clone_size: -; cdr3_aa: CASSSRQGSGYTF; cdr3_nt: TGTGCCAGCAGTTCTCGACAGGGGAGTGGCTACACCTTC
j_call: TRBJ2-1; v_call: TRBV12-3/TRBV12-4; d_call: TRBD2; clone_size: few; cdr3_aa: CATSPGLAGGRRFF; cdr3_nt: TGTGCCACCTCCCCGGGACTAGCGGGAGGGCGTCGGTTCTTC
j_call: TRBJ1-2; v_call: TRBV7-6; d_call: TRBD1; clone_size: -; cdr3_aa: CASRPGTGEGGYTF; cdr3_nt: TGTGCCAGCAGACCCGGGACAGGGGAAGGTGGCTACACCTTC
j_call: TRBJ2-1; v_call: TRBV14; d_call: -; clone_size: -; cdr3_aa: CASSQDLTRRNEQFF; cdr3_nt: TGTGCCAGCAGCCAAGATCTCACTAGACGCAATGAGCAGTTCTTC
j_call: TRBJ2-5; v_call: TRBV5-1; d_call: -; clone_size: -; cdr3_aa: CASSWAGSGETQYF; cdr3_nt: TGCGCCAGCAGCTGGGCGGGGTCAGGAGAGACCCAGTACTTC
j_call: TRBJ1-2; v_call: TRBV21-1; d_call: -; clone_size: -; cdr3_aa: CASSKPGQGSNYGYTF; cdr3_nt: TGTGCCAGCAGCAAACCGGGACAGGGGTCTAACTATGGCTACACCTTC
j_call: TRBJ1-4; v_call: TRBV13; d_call: -; clone_size: -; cdr3_aa: CASSGRENEKLFF; cdr3_nt: TGTGCCAGCAGCGGCCGGGAGAATGAAAAACTGTTTTTT
j_call: TRBJ2-7; v_call: TRBV7-8; d_call: -; clone_size: few; cdr3_aa: CASSKQSQPPYEQYF; cdr3_nt: TGTGCCAGCAGCAAACAAAGCCAGCCGCCCTACGAGCAGTACTTC
j_call: TRBJ1-2; v_call: TRBV5-4; d_call: -; clone_size: once; cdr3_aa: CASSSDSLFGYTF; cdr3_nt: TGTGCCAGCAGCTCGGACAGCCTCTTTGGCTACACCTTC
j_call: TRBJ2-7; v_call: TRBV18; d_call: TRBD2; clone_size: few; cdr3_aa: CASSSDTSGTYEQYF; cdr3_nt: TGTGCCAGCTCATCAGACACTAGCGGGACCTACGAGCAGTACTTC
j_call: TRBJ1-1; v_call: TRBV19; d_call: -; clone_size: -; cdr3_aa: CASSRKRAGDTEAFF; cdr3_nt: TGTGCCAGTAGTAGGAAGAGGGCCGGGGACACTGAAGCTTTCTTT
j_call: TRBJ2-7; v_call: TRBV6-2/TRBV6-3; d_call: TRBD2; clone_size: -; cdr3_aa: CASRFSGSLYEQYF; cdr3_nt: TGTGCCAGTCGGTTCAGCGGGAGCTTGTACGAGCAGTACTTC